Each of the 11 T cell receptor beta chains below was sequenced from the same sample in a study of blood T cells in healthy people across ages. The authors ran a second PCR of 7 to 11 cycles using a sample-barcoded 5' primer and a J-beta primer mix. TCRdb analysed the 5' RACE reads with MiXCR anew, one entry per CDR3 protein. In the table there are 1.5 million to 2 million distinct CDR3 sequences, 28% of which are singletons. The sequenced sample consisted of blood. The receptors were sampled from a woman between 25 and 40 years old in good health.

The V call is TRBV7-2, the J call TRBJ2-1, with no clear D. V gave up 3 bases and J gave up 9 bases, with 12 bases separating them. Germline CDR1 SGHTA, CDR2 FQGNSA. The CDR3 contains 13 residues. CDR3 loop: CASSFSELSEQFF. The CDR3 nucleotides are TGTGCCAGCAGCTTTTCTGAGCTTAGTGAGCAGTTCTTC.

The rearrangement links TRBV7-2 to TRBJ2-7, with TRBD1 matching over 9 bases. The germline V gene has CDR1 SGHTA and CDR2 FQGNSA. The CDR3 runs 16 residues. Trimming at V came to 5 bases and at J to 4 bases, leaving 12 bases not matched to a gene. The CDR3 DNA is TGTGCCAGCAGCCAAGGATCCGGGACAGGGTTGTACGAGCAGTACTTC. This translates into CASSQGSGTGLYEQYF.

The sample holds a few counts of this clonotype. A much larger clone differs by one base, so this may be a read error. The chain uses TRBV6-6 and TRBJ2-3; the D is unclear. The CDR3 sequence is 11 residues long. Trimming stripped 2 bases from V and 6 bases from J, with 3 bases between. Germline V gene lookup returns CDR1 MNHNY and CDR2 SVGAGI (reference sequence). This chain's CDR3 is CASSYVDTQYF. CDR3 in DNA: TGTGCCAGCAGTTACGTGGATACGCAGTATTTT.

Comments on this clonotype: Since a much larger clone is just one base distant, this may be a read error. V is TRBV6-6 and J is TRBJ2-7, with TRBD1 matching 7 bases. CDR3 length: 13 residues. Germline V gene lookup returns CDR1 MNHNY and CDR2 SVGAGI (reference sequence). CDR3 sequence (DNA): TGTGCCAGCAGTTATGAGGGGGCGAGGGCCCAGGACTTC. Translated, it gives CASSYEGARAQDF.

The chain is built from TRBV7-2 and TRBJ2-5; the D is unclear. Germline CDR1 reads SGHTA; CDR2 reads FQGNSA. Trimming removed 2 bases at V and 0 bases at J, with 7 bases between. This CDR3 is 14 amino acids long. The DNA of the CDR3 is TGTGCCAGCAGCTTAAATCAGTACCAAGAGACCCAGTACTTC. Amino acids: CASSLNQYQETQYF.

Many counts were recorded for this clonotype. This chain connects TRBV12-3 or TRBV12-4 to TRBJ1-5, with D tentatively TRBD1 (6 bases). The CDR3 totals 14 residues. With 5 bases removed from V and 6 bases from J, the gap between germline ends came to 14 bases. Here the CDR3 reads CASSPSGVVQPQHF. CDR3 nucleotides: TGTGCCAGCAGTCCCTCAGGGGTTGTTCAGCCCCAGCATTTT.

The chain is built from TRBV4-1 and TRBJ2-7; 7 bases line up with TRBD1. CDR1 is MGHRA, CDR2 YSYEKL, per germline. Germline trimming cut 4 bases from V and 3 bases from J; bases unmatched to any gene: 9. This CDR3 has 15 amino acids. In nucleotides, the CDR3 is TGCGCCAGCAGCCCCCCCGGGACAGCTCGCTACGAGCAGTACTTC. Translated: CASSPPGTARYEQYF.

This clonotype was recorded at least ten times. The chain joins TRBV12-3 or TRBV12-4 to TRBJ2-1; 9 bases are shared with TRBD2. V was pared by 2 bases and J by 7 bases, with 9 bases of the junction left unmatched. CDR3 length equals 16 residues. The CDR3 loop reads CASSLRLAELKNEQFF. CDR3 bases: TGTGCCAGCAGTTTAAGACTAGCGGAACTTAAAAATGAGCAGTTCTTC.

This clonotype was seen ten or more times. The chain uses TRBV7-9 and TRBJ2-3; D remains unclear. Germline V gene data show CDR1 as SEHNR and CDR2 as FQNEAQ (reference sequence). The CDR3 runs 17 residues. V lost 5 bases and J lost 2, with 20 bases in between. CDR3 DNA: TGTGCCAGCAGCCCAGAGGTCCTGGGTGACAACACAGATACGCAGTATTTT. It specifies CASSPEVLGDNTDTQYF.

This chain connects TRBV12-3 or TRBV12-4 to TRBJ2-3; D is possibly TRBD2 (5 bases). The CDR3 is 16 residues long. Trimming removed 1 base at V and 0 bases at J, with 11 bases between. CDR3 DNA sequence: TGTGCCAGCAGTTTAGGACTCGGACTGAGCACAGATACGCAGTATTTT. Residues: CASSLGLGLSTDTQYF.

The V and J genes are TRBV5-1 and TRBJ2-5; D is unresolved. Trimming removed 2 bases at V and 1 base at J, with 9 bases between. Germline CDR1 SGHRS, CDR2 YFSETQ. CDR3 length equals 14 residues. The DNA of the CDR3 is TGCGCCAGCAGCTTACAGCCTTCCCAAGAGACCCAGTACTTC. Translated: CASSLQPSQETQYF.